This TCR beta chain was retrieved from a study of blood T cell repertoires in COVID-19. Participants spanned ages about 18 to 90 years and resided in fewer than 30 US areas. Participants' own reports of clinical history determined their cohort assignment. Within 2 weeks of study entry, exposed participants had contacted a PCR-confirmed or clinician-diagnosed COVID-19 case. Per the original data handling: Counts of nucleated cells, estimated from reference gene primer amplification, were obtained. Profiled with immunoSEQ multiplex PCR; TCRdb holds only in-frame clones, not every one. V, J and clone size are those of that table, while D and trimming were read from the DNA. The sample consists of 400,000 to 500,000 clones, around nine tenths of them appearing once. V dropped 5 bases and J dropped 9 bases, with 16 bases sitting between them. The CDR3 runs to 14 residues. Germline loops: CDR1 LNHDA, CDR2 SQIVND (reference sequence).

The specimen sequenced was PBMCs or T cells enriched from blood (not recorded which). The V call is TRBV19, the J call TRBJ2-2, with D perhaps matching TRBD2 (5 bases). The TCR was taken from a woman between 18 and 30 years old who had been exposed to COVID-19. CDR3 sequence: CASSPALGARELFF. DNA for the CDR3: TGTGCCAGTAGTCCCGCACTAGGCGCGCGGGAGCTGTTTTTT. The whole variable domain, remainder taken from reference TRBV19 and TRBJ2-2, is DGGITQSPKYLFRKEGQNVTLSCEQNLNHDAMYWYRQDPGQGLRLIYYSQIVNDFQKGDIAEGYSVSREKKESFPLTVTSAQKNPTAFYLCASSPALGARELFFGEGSRLTVL.